These 28 T cell receptor beta chains were sequenced from one sample in a study of shared clonotypes between healthy human individuals (dated by TCRdb to the early 2020s). The library was made by the immunoSEQ multiplex PCR assay. The table comes from immuneACCESS by way of TCRdb, which keeps in-frame sequences with V and J called. Part of the clones is missing from these tables; in studies checked, under half for an unresolved V gene and the rest for unknown reasons. The sample profile shows approximately 720,000 clones; about two thirds of them were found once. The ten largest clonotypes hold around 1.8% of the sample. The material sequenced was memory CD4+ T cells sorted from blood. Taken with the paper, the label for cell subset or site translates to: CD45RA-negative fraction. The receptors come from a woman in her twenties or thirties in good health.

The rearrangement joins TRBV4-1 to TRBJ2-6; 12 nucleotides agree with TRBD2. Germline loops: CDR1 MGHRA, CDR2 YSYEKL. J lost 3 bases, V lost 8 bases, and 8 bases had no gene match. The CDR3 has 17 amino acids. The CDR3, as DNA: TGCGCCAGCTCTTACCCTAGCGGGAGGGTTGGGGCCAACGTCCTGACTTTC. Its protein product is CASSYPSGRVGANVLTF.

This clone was seen more than once but under ten times. The chain uses TRBV19 and TRBJ2-3, with TRBD2 matching 7 bases. CDR3 length equals 14 residues. The V gene end was trimmed by 4 bases and the J gene end by 0 bases; junction bases not matched to a gene: 1. Germline V gene data show CDR1 as LNHDA and CDR2 as SQIVND (reference sequence). As DNA, the CDR3 is TGTGCCAGTAGTAAGCGGGGTAGCACAGATACGCAGTATTTT. The encoded protein is CASSKRGSTDTQYF.

With respect to this clone: This CDR3 is also generated by other DNA sequences in the sample. The rearrangement uses TRBV11-2 and TRBJ1-1; weak D call: TRBD1 (5 bases). V was pared by 3 bases and J by 5 bases, with 10 bases between. The V gene's germline CDR1 is SGHAT and CDR2 FQNNGV. This CDR3 is built from 13 residues. CDR3 region: CASSLFEGTEAFF. CDR3 DNA sequence: TGTGCCAGCAGCTTGTTTGAGGGGACTGAAGCTTTCTTT.

The rearrangement links TRBV6-5 to TRBJ1-2; TRBD1 matches 8 bases. The germline CDR1 and CDR2 sequences are MNHEY and SVGAGI. CDR3 length: 14 residues. V lost 6 bases, J lost 8 bases, and 11 bases stayed unmatched. The CDR3 sequence is CASRNKDRVDGYTF. CDR3 DNA: TGTGCCAGCAGAAACAAGGACAGGGTGGACGGCTACACCTTC.

This clone has only one observation. This chain's CDR3 is CASSDSSVKNIQYF. The CDR3 DNA sequence: TGTGCCAGCAGTGATTCGTCAGTCAAAAACATTCAGTACTTC. This chain links TRBV2 with TRBJ2-4, with unresolved D. Germline V CDR1 and CDR2: SNHLY, FYNNEI. This CDR3 spans 14 amino acids. The V end lost 3 bases, the J end lost 3 bases, and 9 bases lay between the germline ends.

CDR3 bases: TGTGCCAGCAGCTTAACCCGGGGGTCCTACGAGCAGTACTTC. It codes for CASSLTRGSYEQYF. The chain employs TRBV7-2 and TRBJ2-7; tentative D call: TRBD2 (6 bases). Germline V gene data show CDR1 as SGHTA and CDR2 as FQGNSA. This CDR3 has 14 residues. Trimming stripped 2 bases from V and 1 base from J, with 9 bases between. Full variable domain (rest looked up from reference TRBV7-2 and TRBJ2-7): GAGVSQSPSNKVTEKGKDVELRCDPISGHTALYWYRQSLGQGLEFLIYFQGNSAPDKSGLPSDRFSAERTGGSVSTLTIQRTQQEDSAVYLCASSLTRGSYEQYFGPGTRLTVT.

A remark on this clone: This specimen includes other DNA sequences encoding the same CDR3. The chain carries TRBV11-2 and TRBJ2-5, with TRBD1 as a possible D gene (6 bases). Germline V gene lookup returns CDR1 SGHAT and CDR2 FQNNGV. Trimming removed 5 bases from V and 2 bases from J, with 15 bases in between. CDR3 length: 15 amino acids. CDR3 loop: CASSLGGRGQETQYF. The CDR3 region has the DNA TGTGCCAGCAGCCTAGGGGGACGGGGACAAGAGACCCAGTACTTC.

This clone was seen a few times. The CDR3 protein is CASTGTASYEQYF. In DNA, the CDR3 is TGTGCCAGCACTGGGACAGCGTCCTACGAGCAGTACTTC. The chain couples TRBV7-9 to TRBJ2-7; 7 bases line up with TRBD1. CDR3 length equals 13 residues. The germline V gene encodes CDR1 SEHNR and CDR2 FQNEAQ (reference sequence). V shed 7 bases, J shed 1 base, and the junction held 4 bases outside the gene matches.

The chain is built from TRBV5-4 and TRBJ1-1; 8 bases are a match to TRBD1. Germline CDR1 and CDR2: SGHNT and YYREEE (reference sequence). V lost 4 bases to trimming and J lost 0 bases; unmatched junction nucleotides: 2. There are 14 residues in the CDR3. Here the CDR3 reads CASSTGQVNTEAFF. DNA for the CDR3: TGTGCCAGCAGCACGGGACAGGTGAACACTGAAGCTTTCTTT.

V is TRBV18 and J is TRBJ2-7; 7 bases fit TRBD2. With V trimmed by 5 bases and J by 7 bases, 14 bases remained unmatched. Germline lookup yields CDR1 KGHSH and CDR2 LQKENI. CDR3 length equals 15 residues. The CDR3 spells CASSSQGGQTGEQYF. CDR3 DNA sequence: TGTGCCAGCTCATCGCAGGGAGGGCAAACGGGGGAGCAGTACTTC.

The rearrangement links TRBV7-9 to TRBJ2-3, with TRBD2 as a possible D gene (6 bases). This CDR3 spans 16 amino acids. Trimming pared 4 bases from V and 0 bases from J, leaving 14 bases between. Germline values: CDR1 SEHNR, CDR2 FQNEAQ (reference sequence). The chain's CDR3 is CASSSLRDLSTDTQYF. CDR3 nucleotide sequence: TGTGCCAGCAGCTCCCTCCGGGACTTGAGCACAGATACGCAGTATTTT.

The table lists this clone with a few counts. V and J are TRBV6-5 and TRBJ1-1; D ambiguous. This CDR3 comprises 12 residues. CDR1 is MNHEY and CDR2 is SVGAGI in the germline V gene. V shed 6 bases and J shed 2 bases, with 7 bases lying between them. The CDR3 bases are TGTGCCAGCAGAGACCCCAACACTGAAGCTTTCTTT. Translation: CASRDPNTEAFF.

The rearrangement joins TRBV5-1 to TRBJ2-1; 12 positions match TRBD2. Germline CDR1 is SGHRS and CDR2 is YFSETQ. The CDR3 runs to 16 residues. Losses at the gene ends were 2 bases for V and 4 bases for J; bases not matched to a gene: 4. CDR3 in amino acids: CASSLLGTSGYNEQFF. The CDR3 DNA reads as TGCGCCAGCAGCTTATTAGGGACTAGCGGGTACAATGAGCAGTTCTTC.

This chain uses TRBV28 with TRBJ2-5, with a weak D call TRBD2 (6 bases). The CDR3 is made up of 15 amino acids. Trimming removed 5 bases from V and 4 bases from J, with 17 bases in between. Germline-derived CDR1 and CDR2 are MDHEN and SYDVKM. The CDR3 loop reads CASSPGWGVSETQYF. DNA of the CDR3: TGTGCCAGCAGTCCTGGGTGGGGGGTGTCAGAGACCCAGTACTTC.

The J gene is TRBJ2-2, the V gene TRBV9, with 10 bases matching TRBD2. Germline-derived CDR1 and CDR2 are SGDLS and YYNGEE. The CDR3 runs 18 residues. V was pared by 0 bases and J by 4 bases, with 9 bases of the junction left unmatched. Here the CDR3 DNA reads TGTGCCAGCAGCGTAGCTACCGACAGCGGGAGGGTCACCGGGGAGCTGTTTTTT. This gives the protein CASSVATDSGRVTGELFF. Full variable domain (rest looked up from reference TRBV9 and TRBJ2-2): DSGVTQTPKHLITATGQRVTLRCSPRSGDLSVYWYQQSLDQGLQFLIQYYNGEERAKGNILERFSAQQFPDLHSELNLSSLELGDSALYFCASSVATDSGRVTGELFFGEGSRLTVL.

The chain carries TRBV28 and TRBJ2-7; tentative D call: TRBD1 (5 bases). CDR3 length: 14 amino acids. The V and J ends lost 6 bases and 2 bases respectively, with 14 bases between them. Looked up from germline, CDR1 is MDHEN and CDR2 is SYDVKM. The chain's CDR3 is CASRPYKGTYEQYF. The CDR3 DNA follows: TGTGCCAGCAGACCGTACAAGGGGACCTACGAGCAGTACTTC.

The rearrangement links TRBV6-6 to TRBJ1-1; D call uncertain. The V end lost 6 bases, the J end lost 2 bases, and 7 bases lay between the germline ends. The germline V gene encodes CDR1 MNHNY and CDR2 SVGAGI (reference sequence). This CDR3 contains 12 residues. The CDR3 DNA follows: TGTGCCAGCAGGGAGTTCAACACTGAAGCTTTCTTT. Translating it yields CASREFNTEAFF.

The chain uses TRBV19 and TRBJ1-1; no firm D call. Trimming took off 0 bases at V and 1 base at J, with 12 bases between the two ends. The CDR3 length is 16 residues. Germline V lookup: CDR1 LNHDA, CDR2 SQIVND (reference sequence). CDR3 loop: CASSIDGHRPNTEAFF. For the CDR3, the DNA is TGTGCCAGTAGTATAGATGGGCACAGACCGAACACTGAAGCTTTCTTT.

This clone appeared a single time. This sequence joins TRBV2 and TRBJ2-7, with a weak D call TRBD1 (6 bases). Germline V gene lookup returns CDR1 SNHLY and CDR2 FYNNEI. CDR3 size: 14 residues. V was cut by 4 bases and J by 2 bases, with 12 bases left in between. The CDR3 reads CASSGRTVTYEQYF. The CDR3 nucleotides read TGTGCCAGCAGTGGCAGGACAGTTACCTACGAGCAGTACTTC.

This chain joins TRBV9 and TRBJ2-7; TRBD2 agrees at 10 bases. The V gene's germline CDR1 is SGDLS and CDR2 YYNGEE. The CDR3 totals 16 residues. The junction had 7 bases not matched to a gene; V was cut back by 4 bases and J by 0 bases. DNA of the CDR3: TGTGCCAGCAGCCCAGCGGGAGGGCTAAGCTCCTACGAGCAGTACTTC. Translated: CASSPAGGLSSYEQYF.

About this clone itself: The same CDR3 is also encoded by other DNA sequences in this sample. The rearrangement joins TRBV15 to TRBJ2-5; tentatively, D is TRBD1 or TRBD2 (5 bases each). V was shortened by 0 bases and J by 3 bases, with 11 bases between the two germline ends. Per germline, CDR1 LNHNV and CDR2 YYDKDF (reference sequence). This CDR3 is built from 15 residues. The CDR3 DNA reads TGTGCCACCAGCAGAGATCGAGGGACGAAAGAGACCCAGTACTTC. This encodes CATSRDRGTKETQYF.

This clone was seen just once. The chain employs TRBV19 and TRBJ2-7, with a tentative D call TRBD2 (5 bases). This CDR3 spans 16 amino acids. Trimming removed 3 bases from V and 3 bases from J, with 18 bases in between. The germline CDR1 and CDR2 sequences are LNHDA and SQIVND (reference sequence). CDR3 sequence reads: CASSMGSSGNGYEQYF. The DNA of the CDR3 is TGTGCCAGTAGTATGGGGTCGTCGGGAAATGGCTACGAGCAGTACTTC.

The genes are TRBV4-1 and TRBJ2-1, with no clear D. There are 16 residues in the CDR3. The V gene's germline CDR1 is MGHRA and CDR2 YSYEKL. Trimming removed 3 bases at V and 3 bases at J, with 15 bases between. The CDR3 sequence: CASSHPGRRGYNEQFF. For the CDR3, the DNA is TGCGCCAGCAGCCACCCTGGACGGCGTGGCTACAATGAGCAGTTCTTC.

CDR3 in amino acids: CAGRIGLNTEAFF. The DNA of the CDR3 is TGTGCCGGTCGTATAGGGTTGAACACTGAAGCTTTCTTT. This chain uses TRBV30 with TRBJ1-1; D uncertain. The CDR3 length is 13 residues. Germline V CDR1 and CDR2: GTSNPN, SVGIG (reference sequence). V lost 8 bases to trimming and J lost 0 bases, with 13 bases between them.

The CDR3 loop is CASSQGTTYNEQFF. For the CDR3, the DNA is TGCGCCAGCAGCCAAGGGACTACATACAATGAGCAGTTCTTC. J is TRBJ2-1 and V is TRBV4-1, with D possibly matching TRBD2 (6 bases). Germline V gene sequence: CDR1 MGHRA, CDR2 YSYEKL. The ends were cut back, 1 base at V and 4 bases at J, with 8 bases in the middle. The CDR3 runs 14 residues.

A few counts support this clone. The genes are TRBV11-2 and TRBJ2-7, with 11 nucleotides matching TRBD2. There are 18 residues in the CDR3. Germline V CDR1 and CDR2: SGHAT, FQNNGV. Trimming took 5 bases from V and 0 from J; bases not matched to a gene: 12. The CDR3 bases are TGTGCCAGCAGCACCCAATTTACTAGCGGGAGCTCCTCCTACGAGCAGTACTTC. This codes for CASSTQFTSGSSSYEQYF.

The rearrangement links TRBV27 to TRBJ1-2; D may be TRBD1 (6 bases). The germline gives CDR1 MNHEY, CDR2 SMNVEV (reference sequence). The length of the CDR3 is 18 residues. Trimming cost V 0 bases and J 2 bases, with 19 bases left between them. The CDR3: CASSLSQFGAGQNYGYTF. CDR3 bases: TGTGCCAGCAGTTTATCTCAATTCGGGGCCGGACAGAACTATGGCTACACCTTC.

V usage is TRBV5-4 and J usage is TRBJ1-4, with TRBD1 matching 10 bases. Looked up from germline, CDR1 is SGHNT and CDR2 is YYREEE (reference sequence). The V gene end was trimmed by 5 bases and the J gene end by 5 bases; junction bases not matched to a gene: 9. The CDR3 consists of 16 residues. CDR3 amino acids: CASRPTPGQGNEKLFF. CDR3 nucleotide sequence: TGTGCCAGCAGACCTACTCCGGGACAGGGGAATGAAAAACTGTTTTTT.